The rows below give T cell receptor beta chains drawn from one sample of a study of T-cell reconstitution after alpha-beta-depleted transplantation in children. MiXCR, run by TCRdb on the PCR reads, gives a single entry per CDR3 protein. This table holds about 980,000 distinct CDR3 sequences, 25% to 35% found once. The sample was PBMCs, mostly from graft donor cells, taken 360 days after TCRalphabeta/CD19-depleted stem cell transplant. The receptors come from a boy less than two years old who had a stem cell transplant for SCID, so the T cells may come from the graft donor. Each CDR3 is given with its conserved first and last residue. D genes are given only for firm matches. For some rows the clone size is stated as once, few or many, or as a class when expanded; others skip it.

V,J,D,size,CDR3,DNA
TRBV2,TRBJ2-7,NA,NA,CASDADPYEQYF,TGTGCCAGCGATGCAGACCCCTACGAGCAGTACTTC
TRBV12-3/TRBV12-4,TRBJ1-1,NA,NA,CASSRTQGGGEAFF,TGTGCCAGCAGCCGGACCCAGGGTGGAGGGGAAGCTTTCTTT
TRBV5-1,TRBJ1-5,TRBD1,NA,CASSPSQGEQPQHF,TGCGCCAGCAGCCCCAGCCAGGGGGAACAGCCCCAGCATTTT
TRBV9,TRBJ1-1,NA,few,CASSPRQAQNTEAFF,TGTGCCAGCAGCCCGAGGCAGGCCCAGAACACTGAAGCTTTCTTT
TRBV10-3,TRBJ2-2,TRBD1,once,CAIQGINTGELFF,TGTGCCATACAGGGGATCAACACCGGGGAGCTGTTTTTT
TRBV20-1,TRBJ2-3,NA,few,CSAAPGTDTQYF,TGCAGTGCAGCCCCGGGTACAGATACGCAGTATTTT
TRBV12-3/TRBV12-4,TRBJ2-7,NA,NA,CASSLAWYEQYF,TGTGCCAGCAGTTTAGCGTGGTACGAGCAGTACTTC
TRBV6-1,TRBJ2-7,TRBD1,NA,CASRSTGTGGRNEQYF,TGTGCCAGCAGGTCTACCGGGACAGGGGGAAGGAACGAGCAGTACTTC
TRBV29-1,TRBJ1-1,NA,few,CSVTDRRRALDTEAFF,TGCAGCGTTACCGACAGGCGGAGGGCCCTGGACACTGAAGCTTTCTTT
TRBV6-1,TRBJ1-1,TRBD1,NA,CASSRPLTGGNTEAFF,TGTGCCAGCAGTCGTCCCCTGACAGGGGGGAACACTGAAGCTTTCTTT
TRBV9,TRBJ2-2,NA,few,CASSVVGANTGELFF,TGTGCCAGCAGCGTAGTAGGCGCGAACACCGGGGAGCTGTTTTTT
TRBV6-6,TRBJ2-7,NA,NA,CASSPDPVREQYF,TGTGCCAGCAGTCCGGACCCCGTTCGGGAGCAGTACTTC
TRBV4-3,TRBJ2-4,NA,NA,CASSPQGGKNIQYF,TGCGCCAGCAGCCCGCAGGGTGGCAAAAACATTCAGTACTTC
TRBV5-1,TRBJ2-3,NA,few,CASSFPSRGAYSTDTQYF,TGCGCCAGCAGCTTTCCCTCTCGCGGGGCCTATAGCACAGATACGCAGTATTTT
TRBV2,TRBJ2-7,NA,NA,CASSRDGSAIEQYF,TGTGCCAGCAGCCGGGACGGCTCGGCGATCGAGCAGTACTTC
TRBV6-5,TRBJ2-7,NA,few,CASSYKGKTYEQYF,TGTGCCAGCAGTTATAAGGGAAAAACCTACGAGCAGTACTTC
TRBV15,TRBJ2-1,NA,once,CATSRVGYGGTSYNEQFF,TGTGCCACCAGCAGAGTGGGGTATGGCGGGACGTCCTACAATGAGCAGTTCTTC
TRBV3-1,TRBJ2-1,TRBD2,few,CASSSVAGDLFF,TGTGCCAGCAGCTCTGTGGCGGGGGATTTGTTCTTC
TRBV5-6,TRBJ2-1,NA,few,CASTLGLVYNEQFF,TGTGCCAGCACCCTGGGCCTTGTCTACAATGAGCAGTTCTTC
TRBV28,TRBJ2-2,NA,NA,CASSLRVPGELFF,TGTGCCAGCAGTTTGAGGGTCCCCGGGGAGCTGTTTTTT
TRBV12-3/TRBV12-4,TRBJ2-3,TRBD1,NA,CASSLLRGGATDTQYF,TGTGCCAGCAGTTTACTCCGAGGGGGCGCCACAGATACGCAGTATTTT
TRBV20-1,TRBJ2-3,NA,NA,CSARGSWGSDTQYF,TGCAGTGCTAGGGGCAGCTGGGGCTCAGATACGCAGTATTTT
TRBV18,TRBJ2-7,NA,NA,CASSPQESYEQYF,TGTGCCAGCTCACCACAGGAGTCCTACGAGCAGTACTTC
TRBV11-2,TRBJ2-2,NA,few,CASSLVGGLSSGTGELFF,TGTGCCAGCAGCTTAGTAGGGGGTCTTAGTAGCGGTACCGGGGAGCTGTTTTTT
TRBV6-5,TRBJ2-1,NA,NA,CASSLGALAYILGKQFF,TGTGCCAGCAGTTTGGGAGCGCTAGCGTATATATTAGGGAAGCAGTTCTTC
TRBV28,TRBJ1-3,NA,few,CASTPGGSSGNTIYF,TGTGCCAGCACCCCAGGAGGGTCCTCTGGAAACACCATATATTTT
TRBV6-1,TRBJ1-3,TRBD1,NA,CASSRTGGADRNTIYF,TGTGCCAGCAGTCGGACAGGGGGCGCAGATAGGAACACCATATATTTT
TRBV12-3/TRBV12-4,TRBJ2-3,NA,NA,CASSSPTGFEDTQYF,TGTGCCAGCAGTTCACCGACAGGTTTTGAGGATACGCAGTATTTT
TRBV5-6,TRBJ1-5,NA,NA,CASSLGPEVMSNQPQHF,TGTGCCAGCAGCTTGGGGCCGGAGGTGATGAGCAATCAGCCCCAGCATTTT
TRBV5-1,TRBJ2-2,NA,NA,CASSFTAGLNTGELFF,TGCGCCAGCAGCTTTACGGCGGGGTTGAACACCGGGGAGCTGTTTTTT
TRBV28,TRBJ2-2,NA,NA,CASSLRGPLNTGELFF,TGTGCCAGCAGTTTGCGGGGACCTTTGAACACCGGGGAGCTGTTTTTT
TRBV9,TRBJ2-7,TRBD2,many,CASSLGLAGYEQYF,TGTGCCAGCAGCCTAGGACTAGCGGGGTACGAGCAGTACTTC
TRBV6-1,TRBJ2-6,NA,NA,CASTKTSSGANVLTF,TGTGCCAGCACCAAGACAAGCTCTGGGGCCAACGTCCTGACTTTC
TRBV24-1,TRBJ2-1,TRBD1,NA,CATSDSGQGQHNEQFF,TGTGCCACCAGTGACTCCGGACAGGGGCAACACAATGAGCAGTTCTTC
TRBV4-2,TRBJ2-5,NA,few,CASSQDLTGETQYF,TGTGCCAGCAGCCAAGATCTAACCGGGGAGACCCAGTACTTC
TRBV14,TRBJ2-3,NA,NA,CASSEWGSTDTQYF,TGTGCCAGCAGCGAGTGGGGGTCCACAGATACGCAGTATTTT
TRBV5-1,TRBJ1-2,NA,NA,CASSFNDVNYGYTF,TGCGCCAGCAGCTTCAATGACGTGAACTATGGCTACACCTTC
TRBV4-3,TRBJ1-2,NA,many,CASSQEGGPYYGYTF,TGCGCCAGCAGCCAAGAGGGAGGACCCTACTATGGCTACACCTTC
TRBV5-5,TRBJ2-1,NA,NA,CASSLTGAGYNEQFF,TGTGCCAGCAGCTTGACGGGGGCCGGATACAATGAGCAGTTCTTC
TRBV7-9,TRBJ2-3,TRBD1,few,CASSLLPGTGRTKTQYF,TGTGCCAGCAGCTTATTGCCGGGGACAGGTCGGACCAAGACGCAGTATTTT
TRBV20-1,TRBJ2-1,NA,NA,CSARGGLNPSGEQFF,TGCAGTGCTAGAGGCGGACTGAATCCCTCGGGTGAGCAGTTCTTC
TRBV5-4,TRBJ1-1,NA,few,CASSPGGRRETEAFF,TGTGCCAGCAGCCCCGGGGGGAGGAGGGAGACTGAAGCTTTCTTT
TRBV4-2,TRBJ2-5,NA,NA,CASSQDPQTQYF,TGTGCCAGCAGCCAAGACCCTCAGACCCAGTACTTC
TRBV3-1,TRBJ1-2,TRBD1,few,CASSQGLAGGNRGYTF,TGTGCCAGCAGCCAAGGTTTGGCAGGGGGCAATCGTGGCTACACCTTC
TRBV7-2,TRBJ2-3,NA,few,CASSLGTPGHTQYF,TGTGCCAGCAGCTTAGGGACCCCGGGGCATACGCAGTATTTT
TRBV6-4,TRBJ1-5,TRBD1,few,CASSEIGQGRNQPQHF,TGTGCCAGCAGTGAAATCGGACAGGGTCGGAATCAGCCCCAGCATTTT
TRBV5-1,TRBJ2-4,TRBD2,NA,CASSLEGGTSYDIQYF,TGCGCCAGCAGCTTGGAGGGTGGGACTAGCTACGACATTCAGTACTTC
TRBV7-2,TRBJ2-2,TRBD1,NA,CASKKGGMTGELFF,TGTGCCAGCAAAAAAGGGGGCATGACCGGGGAGCTGTTTTTT
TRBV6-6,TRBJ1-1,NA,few,CASSYVQQEAFF,TGTGCCAGCAGTTACGTACAGCAGGAAGCTTTCTTT
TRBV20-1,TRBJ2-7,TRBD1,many,CSAREPGTGVFREQYF,TGCAGTGCTAGAGAGCCTGGGACAGGGGTCTTTCGCGAGCAGTACTTC
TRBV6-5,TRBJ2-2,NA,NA,CASSYPSGPNTGELFF,TGTGCCAGCAGTTACCCCTCGGGCCCTAACACCGGGGAGCTGTTTTTT
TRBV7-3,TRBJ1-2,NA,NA,CASSLRADFGYTF,TGTGCCAGCAGCTTAAGGGCAGACTTTGGCTACACCTTC
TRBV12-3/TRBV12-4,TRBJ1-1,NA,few,CASSFISQPGRAFF,TGTGCCAGCAGTTTCATCTCCCAACCCGGTAGGGCTTTCTTT
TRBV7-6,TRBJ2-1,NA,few,CASSLQASVDYEQFF,TGTGCCAGCAGCCTTCAGGCTAGCGTTGACTATGAGCAGTTCTTC
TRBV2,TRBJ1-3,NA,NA,CASSGKLLSGNTIYF,TGTGCCAGCAGTGGAAAACTGCTCTCTGGAAACACCATATATTTT
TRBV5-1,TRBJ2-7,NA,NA,CASSLDEGKPYEQYF,TGCGCCAGCAGCTTGGACGAGGGGAAGCCCTACGAGCAGTACTTC
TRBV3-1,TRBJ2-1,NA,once,CASSRRDSGSYNEQFF,TGTGCCAGCAGCCGGAGGGACAGCGGCTCCTACAATGAGCAGTTCTTC